Below, 29 T cell receptor beta chains from the same sample are listed, as sequenced in a study of T cells in Graves' hyperthyroidism and ophthalmopathy. Regions amplified from RNA transcripts were the TCR beta CDR3 regions. Researchers ran a first-round RT-PCR on the TCR CDR3 using the HTBI primer set. A single record per CDR3 protein comes from TCRdb applying MiXCR to the multiplex PCR reads. The sample consists of approximately 640,000 distinct CDR3 sequences, about 45% of them appearing once. Sequenced material: peripheral blood or thyroid tissue (not recorded which). These TCRs come from an adult man with Graves' disease, either hyperthyroidism or ophthalmopathy (not recorded which).

As regards this clonotype: Sequence at one end of the junction differs from germline and may be a read error. V and J are TRBV7-3 and TRBJ1-5, with D hard to call. The CDR3 sequence is 14 residues long. The germline gives CDR1 SGHTA, CDR2 FQGTGA. DNA of the CDR3: TGCGCCAGCAGCCAAGTCGCCATTTCTCAGCCCCAGCATTTT. This encodes CASSQVAISQPQHF.

The chain uses TRBV7-9 and TRBJ2-7; 8 bases map to TRBD1. The CDR3 loop spans 15 amino acids. The V and J ends lost 5 bases and 5 bases, in that order; junction bases with no gene match: 11. The V gene's germline CDR1 is SEHNR and CDR2 FQNEAQ (reference sequence). For the CDR3, the DNA is TGTGCCAGCAGCCAAACCACAGGGGGGTCGGACGAGCAGTACTTC. Residues: CASSQTTGGSDEQYF.

As concerns this clonotype: With a much larger clone just one base away, this may be a read error. The V call is TRBV7-9, the J call TRBJ1-1; D gene ambiguous. Germline V CDR1 and CDR2: SEHNR, FQNEAQ (reference sequence). This CDR3 is 13 amino acids long. CDR3: CVSSLGKGTEAFF. The CDR3 nucleotides read TGTGTCAGCAGCTTAGGGAAGGGCACTGAAGCTTTCTTT.

This clonotype has just a few counts. This may come from a read error, since a much larger clone is one base off. The V call is TRBV10-3, the J call TRBJ1-5; D may be TRBD1 (6 bases). Trimming stripped 10 bases from V and 0 bases from J, with 13 bases between. This CDR3 is built from 14 residues. The germline CDR1 and CDR2 sequences are ENHRY and SYGVKD. The CDR3 loop is CANQQGYSNQPQHF. CDR3 coding DNA: TGTGCCAACCAACAGGGCTATAGCAATCAGCCCCAGCATTTT.

This rearrangement joins TRBV29-1 to TRBJ1-3; TRBD1 matches at 9 bases. This CDR3 region has 13 residues. CDR1 and CDR2 from the germline V gene are SQVTM and ANQGSEA. In DNA, the CDR3 is TGCAGTGATCGACAGGGGGCTGGAAACACCATATATTTT. Its translation: CSDRQGAGNTIYF.

V and J are TRBV12-3 or TRBV12-4 and TRBJ1-1; tentative D call: TRBD1 (5 bases). The V end lost 5 bases, the J end lost 4 bases, and 14 bases lay between the germline ends. CDR3 length equals 14 residues. In nucleotides, the CDR3 is TGTGCCAGCAGTAATAAGTGGGGGTTCACTGAAGCTTTCTTT. It specifies CASSNKWGFTEAFF.

This rearrangement joins TRBV10-3 to TRBJ1-6, with 7 nucleotides matching TRBD1. Looked up from germline, CDR1 is ENHRY and CDR2 is SYGVKD. V was pared by 3 bases and J by 9 bases, with 11 bases of the junction left unmatched. This CDR3 is built from 16 residues. For the CDR3, the DNA is TGTGCCATCAGTGACCGACAGGGCAGGGAACGTTCACCCCTCCACTTT. Encoded protein: CAISDRQGRERSPLHF.

Only a few counts were recorded for this clonotype. This chain joins TRBV9 and TRBJ2-5; D might be TRBD1 or TRBD2, each matching 6 bases. V was clipped by 4 bases and J by 4 bases, with 17 bases between them. CDR3 length: 15 residues. Germline CDR1 reads SGDLS; CDR2 reads YYNGEE. The CDR3 spells CASSQVRGRGETQYF. The DNA of the CDR3 is TGTGCCAGCAGCCAAGTTCGGGGGCGCGGAGAGACCCAGTACTTC.

This clonotype appeared a few times. This chain links TRBV6-5 with TRBJ2-5; D is perhaps TRBD2 (5 bases). Germline CDR1 and CDR2: MNHEY and SVGAGI. V dropped 4 bases and J dropped 6 bases, with 15 bases sitting between them. This CDR3 is built from 14 residues. In DNA form, the CDR3 reads TGTGCCAGCAGTTTCGGAACCGGGGAGCAGACCCAGTACTTC. The encoded protein is CASSFGTGEQTQYF.

The rearrangement uses TRBV7-9 and TRBJ1-3; D is unclear. This CDR3 is built from 13 residues. Germline CDR1 is SEHNR and CDR2 is FQNEAQ (reference sequence). With 3 bases removed from V and 8 bases from J, the gap between germline ends came to 11 bases. DNA for the CDR3: TGTGCCAGCAGCTTGGAGGCCGCGGACACCATATATTTT. This sequence encodes CASSLEAADTIYF. The whole variable domain, filled in from reference TRBV7-9 and TRBJ1-3, reads DTGVSQNPRHKITKRGQNVTFRCDPISEHNRLYWYRQTLGQGPEFLTYFQNEAQLEKSRLLSDRFSAERPKGSFSTLEIQRTEQGDSAMYLCASSLEAADTIYFGEGSWLTVV.

This clonotype was counted ten times or more. The chain couples TRBV7-2 to TRBJ2-7, with D perhaps matching TRBD1 (6 bases). Trimming removed 2 bases from V and 5 bases from J, with 13 bases in between. This CDR3 has 14 amino acids. Germline values: CDR1 SGHTA, CDR2 FQGNSA. This chain's CDR3 is CASSLTQGWDEQYF. The CDR3 nucleotides read TGTGCCAGCAGCTTAACACAGGGTTGGGACGAGCAGTACTTC. Filled out from reference TRBV7-2 and TRBJ2-7, the complete variable domain reads GAGVSQSPSNKVTEKGKDVELRCDPISGHTALYWYRQSLGQGLEFLIYFQGNSAPDKSGLPSDRFSAERTGGSVSTLTIQRTQQEDSAVYLCASSLTQGWDEQYFGPGTRLTVT.

This clonotype was seen at least ten times. V gene TRBV10-3 combines with J gene TRBJ1-1; 8 positions agree with TRBD1. Germline assignment: CDR1 ENHRY and CDR2 SYGVKD. The V gene end was trimmed by 5 bases and the J gene end by 1 base; junction bases not matched to a gene: 6. CDR3 length equals 15 residues. For the CDR3, the DNA is TGTGCCATCAGTTCCCGGACAGGGACGAACACTGAAGCTTTCTTT. Its protein product is CAISSRTGTNTEAFF.

The genes are TRBV19 and TRBJ1-5, with D perhaps TRBD1 (6 bases). V was cut by 5 bases and J by 0 bases, with 17 bases left in between. Germline loops: CDR1 LNHDA, CDR2 SQIVND (reference sequence). CDR3 length equals 17 residues. The CDR3 region is CASSADSTAISNQPQHF. The DNA for the CDR3 is TGTGCCAGTAGTGCGGACAGTACAGCCATTAGCAATCAGCCCCAGCATTTT.

This clonotype has more than one count but fewer than ten. The J gene is TRBJ1-4, the V gene TRBV20-1, with 7 bases identical to TRBD1. V lost 5 bases, J lost 7 bases, and 7 bases stayed unmatched. The germline V gene encodes CDR1 DFQATT and CDR2 SNEGSKA (reference sequence). The CDR3 has 13 amino acids. This CDR3 is CSAGTEGGEKLFF. DNA of the CDR3: TGCAGTGCTGGGACAGAGGGAGGTGAAAAACTGTTTTTT.

This clonotype was seen at least ten times. V is TRBV25-1 and J is TRBJ1-1; D remains ambiguous. The CDR3 length is 13 residues. V lost 7 bases, J lost 0 bases, and 9 bases lay in between. Germline CDR1 is MGHDK and CDR2 is SYGVNS. The CDR3 region is CASMGRLNTEAFF. The CDR3 DNA reads as TGTGCCAGCATGGGCAGATTGAACACTGAAGCTTTCTTT.

This clonotype was detected only a few times. The J gene is TRBJ1-3, the V gene TRBV20-1, with D unresolved. There are 13 residues in the CDR3. CDR1 is DFQATT, CDR2 SNEGSKA, per germline (reference sequence). Trimming removed 6 bases from V and 1 base from J, with 10 bases in between. CDR3 in DNA: TGCAGTGCCCCGGACGGATCTGGAAACACCATATATTTT. This sequence encodes CSAPDGSGNTIYF.

The V call is TRBV7-2, the J call TRBJ1-5, with D possibly TRBD1 on 5 matching bases. This CDR3 comprises 15 residues. With 1 base removed from V and 2 bases from J, the gap between germline ends came to 9 bases. Germline V CDR1 and CDR2: SGHTA, FQGNSA. The chain's CDR3 is CASSLDGAGNQPQHF. CDR3 DNA sequence: TGTGCCAGCAGCTTAGATGGGGCAGGCAATCAGCCCCAGCATTTT.

This clonotype was observed a handful of times. The V call is TRBV7-8, the J call TRBJ1-1; no firm D call. The CDR3 has 15 amino acids. With 1 base removed from V and 2 bases from J, the gap between germline ends came to 11 bases. Per germline, CDR1 SGHVS and CDR2 FQNEAQ. The CDR3 sequence is CASSLGPAKNTEAFF. Here the CDR3 DNA reads TGTGCCAGCAGCTTAGGGCCAGCCAAAAACACTGAAGCTTTCTTT.

This clonotype was observed at least ten times. The chain employs TRBV7-9 and TRBJ2-6; weak D call: TRBD1 (5 bases). This CDR3 is 15 amino acids long. Trimming removed 5 bases at V and 1 base at J, with 9 bases between. Germline values: CDR1 SEHNR, CDR2 FQNEAQ (reference sequence). The CDR3 sequence is CASSATESGANVLTF. CDR3 nucleotide sequence: TGTGCCAGCAGCGCGACAGAGTCTGGGGCCAACGTCCTGACTTTC. The full variable domain, completed using reference TRBV7-9 and TRBJ2-6, is DTGVSQNPRHKITKRGQNVTFRCDPISEHNRLYWYRQTLGQGPEFLTYFQNEAQLEKSRLLSDRFSAERPKGSFSTLEIQRTEQGDSAMYLCASSATESGANVLTFGAGSRLTVL.

V is TRBV7-9 and J is TRBJ1-2; D perhaps matches TRBD1 (5 bases). Germline V gene data show CDR1 as SEHNR and CDR2 as FQNEAQ (reference sequence). V shed 5 bases and J shed 6 bases, with 19 bases lying between them. This CDR3 has 15 residues. CDR3 coding DNA: TGTGCCAGCAGCGTAGGAGACGGGGAGGGACATGGCTACACCTTC. This translates into CASSVGDGEGHGYTF.

This clonotype was seen more than once but under ten times. The chain couples TRBV5-1 to TRBJ1-6; D may be TRBD1 (6 bases). The V gene's germline CDR1 is SGHRS and CDR2 YFSETQ. Trimming cost V 4 bases and J 7 bases, with 18 bases left between them. This CDR3 is 16 amino acids long. Here the CDR3 reads CASSPVGGGNNSPLHF. The CDR3 coding sequence is TGCGCCAGCAGCCCCGTGGGGGGGGGCAACAATTCACCCCTCCACTTT.

The chain couples TRBV2 to TRBJ2-5; the D is unclear. V lost 5 bases to trimming and J lost 4 bases, with 11 bases between them. Germline loops: CDR1 SNHLY, CDR2 FYNNEI. This CDR3 comprises 13 residues. Here the CDR3 reads CASSLKGRETQYF. Written as DNA, the CDR3 is TGTGCCAGCAGTTTAAAAGGGCGAGAGACCCAGTACTTC.

As concerns this clonotype: The junction departs from germline at one end; a sequencing error may be responsible. The V call is TRBV7-8, the J call TRBJ2-7; the match to TRBD1 covers 9 bases. There are 16 residues in the CDR3. Germline V gene lookup returns CDR1 SGHVS and CDR2 FQNEAQ. The CDR3 loop is CASSHIKGQGSYEQYF. CDR3 sequence (DNA): TGCGCCAGCAGCCATATAAAAGGACAGGGGTCCTACGAGCAGTACTTC.

J is TRBJ2-7 and V is TRBV20-1, with a tentative D call TRBD2 (6 bases). V was pared by 5 bases and J by 4 bases, with 18 bases between. CDR1 DFQATT and CDR2 SNEGSKA come from the germline V gene (reference sequence). CDR3 length: 14 residues. The CDR3 DNA sequence: TGCAGTGCTGAGGGACGGGGGACCGAATACGAGCAGTACTTC. This gives the protein CSAEGRGTEYEQYF.

This clonotype was recorded at least ten times. The chain employs TRBV7-8 and TRBJ1-2; D is unclear. This CDR3 has 12 amino acids. The ends were cut back, 1 base at V and 7 bases at J, with 7 bases in the middle. CDR1 is SGHVS, CDR2 FQNEAQ, per germline. CDR3 sequence (DNA): TGTGCCAGCAGCTTAGACGCCTTTGGCTACACCTTC. Protein: CASSLDAFGYTF. Full variable domain (rest looked up from reference TRBV7-8 and TRBJ1-2): GAGVSQSPRYKVAKRGQDVALRCDPISGHVSLFWYQQALGQGPEFLTYFQNEAQLDKSGLPSDRFFAERPEGSVSTLKIQRTQQEDSAVYLCASSLDAFGYTFGSGTRLTVV.

The rearrangement links TRBV11-2 to TRBJ1-6; the D gene is possibly TRBD1 (5 bases). Germline CDR1 SGHAT, CDR2 FQNNGV. Trimming removed 4 bases from V and 3 bases from J, with 13 bases in between. This CDR3 has 16 amino acids. CDR3 sequence reads: CASSSTGPFYNSPLHF. The CDR3 DNA sequence: TGTGCCAGCAGCTCAACGGGACCGTTCTATAATTCACCCCTCCACTTT. The entire variable domain, with the rest obtained from reference TRBV11-2 and TRBJ1-6, is as follows: EAGVAQSPRYKIIEKRQSVAFWCNPISGHATLYWYQQILGQGPKLLIQFQNNGVVDDSQLPKDRFSAERLKGVDSTLKIQPAKLEDSAVYLCASSSTGPFYNSPLHFGNGTRLTVT.

Many counts were recorded for this clonotype. The chain joins TRBV7-9 to TRBJ1-6; TRBD1 aligns across 7 bases. In germline, CDR1 is SEHNR, CDR2 FQNEAQ (reference sequence). The V and J ends lost 4 bases and 10 bases, in that order; junction bases with no gene match: 4. This CDR3 spans 13 amino acids. The CDR3 protein is CASSSGTESPLHF. The CDR3 region has the DNA TGTGCCAGCAGCTCAGGGACAGAATCACCCCTCCACTTT.

The rearrangement links TRBV20-1 to TRBJ1-4; 7 nucleotides line up with TRBD1. This CDR3 spans 15 amino acids. CDR1 and CDR2 from the germline V gene are DFQATT and SNEGSKA (reference sequence). Trimming removed 0 bases from V and 5 bases from J; junction bases left unmatched: 6. The CDR3 DNA is TGCAGTGCTAGAGAAGACAGGGATGAGAATGAAAAACTGTTTTTT. The encoded protein is CSAREDRDENEKLFF.

Points on this clonotype: A read error is possible here, since a much larger clone lies one base away. This chain uses TRBV7-2 with TRBJ2-2; no clear D gene. The CDR3 runs to 13 residues. The germline V gene encodes CDR1 SGHTA and CDR2 FQGNSA. The CDR3 region is CACSETMAGELFF. CDR3 DNA: TGTGCCTGCAGCGAAACCATGGCCGGGGAGCTGTTTTTT.